This T cell receptor (beta chain) appears in the sequencing data of a study of CD8+ T cells in alopecia areata. The overall study: Female C3H/HeJ mice aged roughly 7-10 weeks received skin from spontaneously alopecic C3H/HeJ graft donors aged about 6-12 months. Study findings and constraints: Scalp sequencing captures resident alphabeta T cells of normal skin too. Researchers reported that TCR sharing among patients proved less clear than in mice, possibly HLA-linked. Higher clonality was seen in lesional scalp than in normal scalp, especially in alopecia totalis/universalis.

The CDR3 extends over 17 amino acids. Germline CDR1 and CDR2: NSHNY and SYGAGN. V lost 1 base and J lost 2; bases outside the gene matches: 5. It was cDNA, reverse transcribed from extracted RNA, that served as the sequencing template. Produced via immunoSEQ multiplex PCR; TCRdb's table is partial and in-frame only. The sample includes around 100,000 clones, none of them occurring once. There are a few counts of this clone. Its antigen remains unidentified. Mouse gene names apply. Coverage ceases 4 residues before the CDR3 finishes, and the germline J gene fills in the end. V is TRBV13-1 and J is TRBJ2-3, with 12 positions matching TRBD2. The clonotype was recovered from a C3H/HeJ mouse with alopecia areata. The mice in this strain carry MHC haplotype H2-k. Sequencing was done on a sample of lesional skin. The CDR3 bases that were read are TGTGCCAGCAGTGATCCCGGGACTGGGGGGTTTGCAGAA. Protein sequence: CASSDPGTGGFAE. The entire CDR3 protein is CASSDPGTGGFAETLYF.